The 11 T cell receptor beta chains given below trace back to one sample, sequenced in a study of shared clonotypes between healthy human individuals. Using immunoSEQ multiplex PCR, the repertoire was profiled, and TCRdb retains in-frame clones only, with some absent. The sample lists some 2,400,000 clones, around 95% occurring once. Material for sequencing was naive CD4+ T cells sorted from blood. The subset was: CD45RA+ positively selected. These receptors all stem from a man younger than 35 in good health.

V usage is TRBV5-6 and J usage is TRBJ2-1; 9 nucleotides agree with TRBD2. Germline CDR1 reads SGHDT; CDR2 reads YYEEEE. CDR3 length: 14 amino acids. Trimming removed 2 bases from V and 10 bases from J; junction bases left unmatched: 7. CDR3 bases: TGTGCCAGCAGCTTTAGCGGGAGAGGGCGCGAGCAGTTCTTC. Protein: CASSFSGRGREQFF. Full variable domain (outside the CDR3, taken from reference TRBV5-6 and TRBJ2-1): DAGVTQSPTHLIKTRGQQVTLRCSPKSGHDTVSWYQQALGQGPQFIFQYYEEEERQRGNFPDRFSGHQFPNYSSELNVNALLLGDSALYLCASSFSGRGREQFFGPGTRLTVL.

This rearrangement joins TRBV5-1 to TRBJ2-1, with a tentative D call TRBD2 (5 bases). Trimming took 4 bases from V and 0 from J, leaving 11 bases between them. There are 15 residues in the CDR3. CDR1 SGHRS and CDR2 YFSETQ come from the germline V gene. Written as DNA, the CDR3 is TGCGCCAGCAGCATTAGAGGGAGCTCCTACAATGAGCAGTTCTTC. It yields the protein CASSIRGSSYNEQFF. Drawing the rest from reference TRBV5-1 and TRBJ2-1, the complete variable domain is KAGVTQTPRYLIKTRGQQVTLSCSPISGHRSVSWYQQTPGQGLQFLFEYFSETQRNKGNFPGRFSGRQFSNSRSEMNVSTLELGDSALYLCASSIRGSSYNEQFFGPGTRLTVL.

The J gene is TRBJ2-5, the V gene TRBV18; D is unclear. Germline V gene data show CDR1 as KGHSH and CDR2 as LQKENI. CDR3 length equals 14 residues. V was pared by 3 bases and J by 5 bases, with 13 bases between. CDR3 sequence (DNA): TGTGCCAGCTCACCCCTGGACGTTTTGGAGACCCAGTACTTC. Amino acids: CASSPLDVLETQYF.

This chain joins TRBV30 and TRBJ1-5; D call uncertain. Per germline, CDR1 GTSNPN and CDR2 SVGIG (reference sequence). V shed 1 base and J shed 4 bases, with 8 bases lying between them. The CDR3 consists of 13 residues. CDR3 sequence (DNA): TGTGCCTGGAGTGCCCAGCCTAATCAGCCCCAGCATTTT. Amino acids: CAWSAQPNQPQHF. The variable domain in full, completed from reference TRBV30 and TRBJ1-5, reads SQTIHQWPATLVQPVGSPLSLECTVEGTSNPNLYWYRQAAGRGLQLLFYSVGIGQISSEVPQNLSASRPQDRQFILSSKKLLLSDSGFYLCAWSAQPNQPQHFGDGTRLSIL.

This clone was counted a single time. The chain combines TRBV6-6 with TRBJ2-2; unclear D gene. This CDR3 is built from 13 residues. Germline CDR1 and CDR2: MNHNY and SVGAGI (reference sequence). V was cut by 6 bases and J by 6 bases, with 11 bases left in between. CDR3 DNA: TGTGCCAGCAGGCCTTTAGAAGCCGGGGAGCTGTTTTTT. Residues: CASRPLEAGELFF.

The genes are TRBV2 and TRBJ1-2; possibly TRBD1 for D (5 bases). V was clipped by 1 base and J by 7 bases, with 19 bases between them. This CDR3 has 16 amino acids. CDR1 is SNHLY and CDR2 is FYNNEI in the germline V gene. Here the CDR3 DNA reads TGTGCCAGCAGTGAAGTTGCGGGACGGGGAGGCGGTGGCTACACCTTC. Translated: CASSEVAGRGGGGYTF. The variable domain in full, completed from reference TRBV2 and TRBJ1-2, reads EPEVTQTPSHQVTQMGQEVILRCVPISNHLYFYWYRQILGQKVEFLVSFYNNEISEKSEIFDDQFSVERPDGSNFTLKIRSTKLEDSAMYFCASSEVAGRGGGGYTFGSGTRLTVV.

V is TRBV6-5 and J is TRBJ2-7, with D hard to call. Trimming removed 6 bases from V and 0 bases from J, with 15 bases in between. Germline CDR1 reads MNHEY; CDR2 reads SVGAGI. CDR3 size: 15 residues. CDR3 amino acids: CASRRQHFGSYEQYF. In DNA form, the CDR3 reads TGTGCCAGCAGACGTCAGCATTTTGGCTCCTACGAGCAGTACTTC.

The CDR3 nucleotides read TGTGCCAGCAGTAACTCGGGGCGCTTGGGCACTGAAGCTTTCTTT. Protein product: CASSNSGRLGTEAFF. The chain links TRBV28 to TRBJ1-1; possible D gene TRBD1, 5 bases. Trimming left V 5 bases short and J 4 bases short, with 17 bases between. Germline-derived CDR1 and CDR2 are MDHEN and SYDVKM. There are 15 residues in the CDR3.

The V gene is TRBV28, the J gene TRBJ2-4, with 10 nucleotides matching TRBD2. CDR1 is MDHEN and CDR2 is SYDVKM in the germline V gene. The CDR3 covers 15 residues. V was clipped by 8 bases and J by 0 bases; unmatched bases: 4. CDR3 in amino acids: CASAGLAVAKNIQYF. CDR3 coding DNA: TGTGCCAGCGCTGGACTAGCGGTAGCCAAAAACATTCAGTACTTC.

The chain employs TRBV28 and TRBJ2-1; TRBD2 aligns across 9 bases. V trimming: 8 bases; J trimming: 2 bases; junction bases outside the gene matches: 4. Germline-derived CDR1 and CDR2 are MDHEN and SYDVKM. This CDR3 contains 14 residues. This chain's CDR3 is CASLAGLPYNEQFF. The CDR3 DNA sequence: TGTGCCAGCCTAGCGGGGTTACCCTACAATGAGCAGTTCTTC. Complete variable domain (other parts from reference TRBV28 and TRBJ2-1): DVKVTQSSRYLVKRTGEKVFLECVQDMDHENMFWYRQDPGLGLRLIYFSYDVKMKEKGDIPEGYSVSREKKERFSLILESASTNQTSMYLCASLAGLPYNEQFFGPGTRLTVL.

The chain recombines TRBV6-1 with TRBJ2-7; D is perhaps TRBD2 (6 bases). This CDR3 spans 14 amino acids. CDR1 and CDR2 from the germline V gene are MNHNS and SASEGT. Trimming cost V 4 bases and J 2 bases, with 12 bases left between them. The CDR3 DNA is TGTGCCAGCAGTGGCTGGGACTCCCCCTACGAGCAGTACTTC. It is translated as CASSGWDSPYEQYF.